The rows below give T cell receptor beta chains drawn from one sample of a study of blood T cell repertoires in COVID-19. Generated by immunoSEQ multiplex PCR, the TCRdb table keeps only in-frame clones and is missing some. In the table there are 240,000 or so clones, approximately 87% of which are singletons. The sequencing sample was made of peripheral blood. Source of these receptors: a man in his fifties or sixties with acute or convalescent COVID-19. Each CDR3 is given with its conserved first and last residue. Fields, in order: clone size, J gene, D gene, V gene, CDR3 DNA, CDR3 protein. A D gene is named only where the DNA matches it firmly. Rows may omit the clone size; those that give it use once, few, many or a size class.

clone size: once; J gene: TRBJ1-1; D gene: TRBD1; V gene: TRBV3-1/TRBV3-2; CDR3 DNA: TGTGCCAGCAGCGCCCGGGACAGGGCCACTGAAGCTTTCTTT; CDR3 protein: CASSARDRATEAFF
clone size: .; J gene: TRBJ2-3; D gene: TRBD2; V gene: TRBV10-1; CDR3 DNA: TGCGCCAGCGCAAATCCCGGGACTAGCCTTTCAGATACGCAGTATTTT; CDR3 protein: CASANPGTSLSDTQYF
clone size: .; J gene: TRBJ1-4; D gene: .; V gene: TRBV7-2; CDR3 DNA: TGTGCCAGCAGTTTCGGACAGAATAATGAAAAACTGTTTTTT; CDR3 protein: CASSFGQNNEKLFF
clone size: .; J gene: TRBJ1-5; D gene: .; V gene: TRBV15; CDR3 DNA: TGTGCCACCAGCAGAGATAGGCAGGGAAAGGTAAATGGCAATCAGCCCCAGCATTTT; CDR3 protein: CATSRDRQGKVNGNQPQHF
clone size: .; J gene: TRBJ1-2; D gene: .; V gene: TRBV5-4; CDR3 DNA: TGTGCCAGCCTCACGCACAATGGCTACACCTTC; CDR3 protein: CASLTHNGYTF
clone size: .; J gene: TRBJ1-1; D gene: .; V gene: TRBV6-5; CDR3 DNA: TGTGCCAGCAGTCCGTCAGATTTGAACACTGAAGCTTTCTTT; CDR3 protein: CASSPSDLNTEAFF
clone size: .; J gene: TRBJ1-4; D gene: .; V gene: TRBV19; CDR3 DNA: TGTGCCAGTAACGAAGAAGGGGCGGCTAATGAAAAACTGTTTTTT; CDR3 protein: CASNEEGAANEKLFF
clone size: .; J gene: TRBJ2-1; D gene: TRBD2; V gene: TRBV4-1; CDR3 DNA: TGCGCCAGCAGACTTCATCTGACTAGCGGGAGGGGGGGTGAGCAGTTCTTC; CDR3 protein: CASRLHLTSGRGGEQFF
clone size: .; J gene: TRBJ2-2; D gene: .; V gene: TRBV30; CDR3 DNA: TGTGCCTGGAGTGCTTATGTAAACGGGGAGCTGTTTTTT; CDR3 protein: CAWSAYVNGELFF
clone size: .; J gene: TRBJ2-1; D gene: TRBD2; V gene: TRBV7-6; CDR3 DNA: TGTGCCAGCAGCCCCAGGGCGGGACTAGCGGGAGTTCGGGACAATGAGCAGTTCTTC; CDR3 protein: CASSPRAGLAGVRDNEQFF
clone size: .; J gene: TRBJ1-5; D gene: TRBD1; V gene: TRBV28; CDR3 DNA: TGTGCCAGCAGTTCCCACAGGGGCGGGTTTGTCAATCAGCCCCAGCATTTT; CDR3 protein: CASSSHRGGFVNQPQHF
clone size: .; J gene: TRBJ1-1; D gene: TRBD1; V gene: TRBV25-1; CDR3 DNA: TGTGCCAGCAGGGAAACAGGGGTACGGACTGAAGCTTTCTTT; CDR3 protein: CASRETGVRTEAFF
clone size: once; J gene: TRBJ2-3; D gene: .; V gene: TRBV29-1; CDR3 DNA: TGCAGCGTTGTGGAGTTTAGCACAGATACGCAGTATTTT; CDR3 protein: CSVVEFSTDTQYF
clone size: .; J gene: TRBJ1-1; D gene: TRBD1; V gene: TRBV5-1; CDR3 DNA: TGCGCCAGCAATCAGGGGGCGGACACTGAAGCTTTCTTT; CDR3 protein: CASNQGADTEAFF
clone size: .; J gene: TRBJ2-1; D gene: TRBD2; V gene: TRBV6-2/TRBV6-3; CDR3 DNA: TGTGCCAGCAGTTACACGGTTAGCCTAGCGGGGCCTAGGGATGAGCAGTTCTTC; CDR3 protein: CASSYTVSLAGPRDEQFF
clone size: once; J gene: TRBJ2-7; D gene: .; V gene: TRBV7-2; CDR3 DNA: TGTGCCAGCAGCTCCCGGGGGAGGGGGAGCTCCTACGAGCAGTACTTC; CDR3 protein: CASSSRGRGSSYEQYF
clone size: .; J gene: TRBJ2-5; D gene: TRBD2; V gene: TRBV12-5; CDR3 DNA: TGTGCTAGTGGTCTAGGAGGACTAGCGGGAGAGGTAGAGACCCAGTACTTC; CDR3 protein: CASGLGGLAGEVETQYF
clone size: once; J gene: TRBJ2-4; D gene: .; V gene: TRBV28; CDR3 DNA: TGTGCCAGCAGTTTGGGCTTCCCAGAAAACATTCAGTACTTC; CDR3 protein: CASSLGFPENIQYF
clone size: .; J gene: TRBJ1-4; D gene: .; V gene: TRBV15; CDR3 DNA: TGTGCCACCAGCAGAGCAGGGGTGGGGGAAAAACTGTTTTTT; CDR3 protein: CATSRAGVGEKLFF
clone size: .; J gene: TRBJ1-2; D gene: .; V gene: TRBV4-3; CDR3 DNA: TGCGCCAGCAGCCAAGATGGGGTTGGCAGGGCCTATGGCTACACCTTC; CDR3 protein: CASSQDGVGRAYGYTF
clone size: .; J gene: TRBJ1-2; D gene: TRBD1; V gene: TRBV9; CDR3 DNA: TGTGCCAGCAGCGTCGGACAGGCGTTTTATGGCTACACCTTC; CDR3 protein: CASSVGQAFYGYTF
clone size: .; J gene: TRBJ1-1; D gene: .; V gene: TRBV7-8; CDR3 DNA: TGTGCCAGCAGCTCGAGGGGGTCGGACGAAGCTTTCTTT; CDR3 protein: CASSSRGSDEAFF
clone size: once; J gene: TRBJ2-5; D gene: TRBD2; V gene: TRBV5-1; CDR3 DNA: TGCGCCAGCAGCTTCACAGCGGGAGGGGAGACCCAGTACTTC; CDR3 protein: CASSFTAGGETQYF
clone size: .; J gene: TRBJ1-4; D gene: TRBD1; V gene: TRBV7-2; CDR3 DNA: TGTGCCAGCAGCCTGGGACAGAATAATGAAAAACTGTTTTTT; CDR3 protein: CASSLGQNNEKLFF
clone size: .; J gene: TRBJ1-3; D gene: TRBD1; V gene: TRBV27; CDR3 DNA: TGTGCCAGCAGCCTGACAGGGAGGCCCGGAAACACCATATATTTT; CDR3 protein: CASSLTGRPGNTIYF
clone size: once; J gene: TRBJ1-1; D gene: TRBD1; V gene: TRBV5-8; CDR3 DNA: TGTGCCAGCAGCTGGGACCCGACAGGGGGCCTCGTTGAAGCTTTCTTT; CDR3 protein: CASSWDPTGGLVEAFF
clone size: .; J gene: TRBJ2-7; D gene: .; V gene: TRBV30; CDR3 DNA: TGTGCCTGGAGTGTATCAGGGTTCGAGCAGTACTTC; CDR3 protein: CAWSVSGFEQYF
clone size: once; J gene: TRBJ1-2; D gene: .; V gene: TRBV28; CDR3 DNA: TGTGCCAGCAGGATACAGGGAGGGTCTGGCTACACCTTC; CDR3 protein: CASRIQGGSGYTF
clone size: .; J gene: TRBJ2-3; D gene: TRBD2; V gene: TRBV7-3; CDR3 DNA: TGTGCCAGCAGTTTAAGCGGGAGCTTCGGAGATACGCAGTATTTT; CDR3 protein: CASSLSGSFGDTQYF
clone size: .; J gene: TRBJ2-3; D gene: TRBD1; V gene: TRBV7-3; CDR3 DNA: TGTGCCAGCAGTACAGGGGGCGCGGGAGATACGCAGTATTTT; CDR3 protein: CASSTGGAGDTQYF
clone size: .; J gene: TRBJ1-4; D gene: .; V gene: TRBV19; CDR3 DNA: TGTGCCAGTAGTATCGGCTCGACAAGCACAACTAATGAAAAACTGTTTTTT; CDR3 protein: CASSIGSTSTTNEKLFF
clone size: once; J gene: TRBJ2-5; D gene: TRBD2; V gene: TRBV28; CDR3 DNA: TGTGCCAGCAGTCCACGAAGCGGGAGAGGAGAGACCCAGTACTTC; CDR3 protein: CASSPRSGRGETQYF
clone size: few; J gene: TRBJ1-1; D gene: .; V gene: TRBV2; CDR3 DNA: TGTGCCAGCAGTGAAGGAATGGGGGGGATGAACACTGAAGCTTTCTTT; CDR3 protein: CASSEGMGGMNTEAFF
clone size: once; J gene: TRBJ1-5; D gene: TRBD1; V gene: TRBV28; CDR3 DNA: TGTGCCAGCAGATCCGGGACAGGGGTGCAGCCCCAGCATTTT; CDR3 protein: CASRSGTGVQPQHF
clone size: .; J gene: TRBJ2-3; D gene: TRBD1; V gene: TRBV11-2; CDR3 DNA: TGTGCCAGCAGCTTAGAAGTCGGGACAGGGCTCACAGATACGCAGTATTTT; CDR3 protein: CASSLEVGTGLTDTQYF
clone size: .; J gene: TRBJ1-1; D gene: .; V gene: TRBV6-5; CDR3 DNA: TGTGCCAGCAGTTACTCCGGGATGCAGCCGAACACTGAAGCTTTCTTT; CDR3 protein: CASSYSGMQPNTEAFF
clone size: .; J gene: TRBJ1-1; D gene: .; V gene: TRBV28; CDR3 DNA: TGTGCCAGCAGGTCGGGGGGCAACACTGAAGCTTTCTTT; CDR3 protein: CASRSGGNTEAFF
clone size: .; J gene: TRBJ2-1; D gene: .; V gene: TRBV7-9; CDR3 DNA: TGTGCCAGCAGAATGGGGCAATACAATGAGCAGTTCTTC; CDR3 protein: CASRMGQYNEQFF
clone size: .; J gene: TRBJ1-2; D gene: .; V gene: TRBV24-1; CDR3 DNA: TGTGCCACCAGTGTCGGGGTCGGCTATGGCTACACCTTC; CDR3 protein: CATSVGVGYGYTF
clone size: .; J gene: TRBJ1-1; D gene: TRBD1; V gene: TRBV2; CDR3 DNA: TGTGCCAGCAGTAGGCGGGACAGAAACACTGAAGCTTTCTTT; CDR3 protein: CASSRRDRNTEAFF
clone size: few; J gene: TRBJ2-5; D gene: TRBD2; V gene: TRBV2; CDR3 DNA: TGTGCCAGCAGCGGACTAGCGGGTTGGGTTGAGACCCAGTACTTC; CDR3 protein: CASSGLAGWVETQYF
clone size: .; J gene: TRBJ1-3; D gene: .; V gene: TRBV18; CDR3 DNA: TGTGCCAGCTCACCACCAACTCGGACAGCCCGGGATGGGTACTCTGGAAACACCATATATTTT; CDR3 protein: CASSPPTRTARDGYSGNTIYF
clone size: .; J gene: TRBJ2-4; D gene: TRBD1; V gene: TRBV4-1; CDR3 DNA: TGCGCCAGCAGCCGGGACAGGGGGCGCGAAGCGACCAAAAACATTCAGTACTTC; CDR3 protein: CASSRDRGREATKNIQYF
clone size: .; J gene: TRBJ2-1; D gene: TRBD1; V gene: TRBV6-6; CDR3 DNA: TGTGCCAGCAGTTACTCTCGGACAGGGGTCTACAATGAGCAGTTCTTC; CDR3 protein: CASSYSRTGVYNEQFF
clone size: .; J gene: TRBJ2-7; D gene: .; V gene: TRBV6-2/TRBV6-3; CDR3 DNA: TGTGCCAGCAGTTACGGAGGGGTCAGGCACGAGCAGTACTTC; CDR3 protein: CASSYGGVRHEQYF
clone size: .; J gene: TRBJ1-1; D gene: .; V gene: TRBV5-3; CDR3 DNA: TGTGCCAGAAGCCGGGTGGCTGAAGCTTTCTTT; CDR3 protein: CARSRVAEAFF
clone size: .; J gene: TRBJ2-3; D gene: .; V gene: TRBV11-3; CDR3 DNA: TGTGCCAGCAGCTTTGGGGGGATCACAGATACGCAGTATTTT; CDR3 protein: CASSFGGITDTQYF
clone size: .; J gene: TRBJ2-3; D gene: TRBD2; V gene: TRBV28; CDR3 DNA: TGTGCCAGCAGTTCACGGGGCGGTAGCGGGAGGGTCAGGTATTTT; CDR3 protein: CASSSRGGSGRVRYF
clone size: .; J gene: TRBJ2-5; D gene: TRBD1; V gene: TRBV29-1; CDR3 DNA: TGCAGCGCGTTCGAGCAGGGGGCGTCCCAGTACTTC; CDR3 protein: CSAFEQGASQYF
clone size: .; J gene: TRBJ2-1; D gene: TRBD2; V gene: TRBV3-1/TRBV3-2; CDR3 DNA: TGTGCCAGCAGCCAACACCCGGGACTAGCGGGTCGTTGGCAGTTCTTC; CDR3 protein: CASSQHPGLAGRWQFF
clone size: .; J gene: TRBJ2-1; D gene: .; V gene: TRBV7-3; CDR3 DNA: TGTGCCAGCAGCCGAAGTCGAGCGCGCGACTACAATGAGCAGTTCTTC; CDR3 protein: CASSRSRARDYNEQFF
clone size: .; J gene: TRBJ2-2; D gene: TRBD2; V gene: TRBV4-3; CDR3 DNA: TGCGCCAGCAGCCAAGATCGGAGCGGGAGGAACACCGGGGAGCTGTTTTTT; CDR3 protein: CASSQDRSGRNTGELFF
clone size: .; J gene: TRBJ2-6; D gene: .; V gene: TRBV18; CDR3 DNA: TGTGCCAGCTCACCAGAAGGGAAGGGGCACCCAACTCTGGGGGCCAACGTCCTGACTTTC; CDR3 protein: CASSPEGKGHPTLGANVLTF
clone size: .; J gene: TRBJ2-1; D gene: TRBD2; V gene: TRBV27; CDR3 DNA: TGTGCCAGCAGCCTGACTAGCGGAGGGGGGGGTGAGCAGTTCTTC; CDR3 protein: CASSLTSGGGGEQFF
clone size: .; J gene: TRBJ1-5; D gene: .; V gene: TRBV19; CDR3 DNA: TGTGCCAGTAGTTCCCCTTTCTTAGAGCCCCAGCATTTT; CDR3 protein: CASSSPFLEPQHF
clone size: .; J gene: TRBJ1-3; D gene: TRBD1; V gene: TRBV5-1; CDR3 DNA: TGCGCCAGCAGCTTAGACAGGGTAGACGGAAACACCATATATTTT; CDR3 protein: CASSLDRVDGNTIYF
clone size: .; J gene: TRBJ2-1; D gene: TRBD2; V gene: TRBV5-5; CDR3 DNA: TGTGCCAGCAGCCTCAGCGGGAGGGCCCTCAGCTCCTACAATGAGCAGTTCTTC; CDR3 protein: CASSLSGRALSSYNEQFF
clone size: .; J gene: TRBJ1-2; D gene: TRBD1; V gene: TRBV2; CDR3 DNA: TGTGCCAGCTATGTGGGACAGTCGGCCAGGAGCTATGGCTACACCTTC; CDR3 protein: CASYVGQSARSYGYTF